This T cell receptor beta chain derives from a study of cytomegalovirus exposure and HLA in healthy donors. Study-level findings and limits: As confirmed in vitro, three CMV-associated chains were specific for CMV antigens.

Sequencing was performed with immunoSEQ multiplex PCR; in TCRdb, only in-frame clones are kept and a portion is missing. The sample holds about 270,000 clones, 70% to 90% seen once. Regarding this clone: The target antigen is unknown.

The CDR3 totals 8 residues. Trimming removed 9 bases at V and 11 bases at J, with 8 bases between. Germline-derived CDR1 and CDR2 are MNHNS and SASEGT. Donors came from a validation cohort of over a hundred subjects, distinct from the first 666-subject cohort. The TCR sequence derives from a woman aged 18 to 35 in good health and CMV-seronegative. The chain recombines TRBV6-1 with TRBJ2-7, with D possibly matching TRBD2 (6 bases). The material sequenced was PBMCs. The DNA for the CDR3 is TGTGCCAGTAGGGAGGAGTACTTC. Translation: CASREEYF.